Included here is one T cell receptor beta chain sequence, with context. Its target is not known. The ends were cut back, 8 bases at V and 1 base at J, with 14 bases in the middle. From germline, CDR1 is GTSNPN and CDR2 SVGIG (reference sequence). The CDR3 sequence is 13 residues long. This entry belongs to a study of T cells in Graves' hyperthyroidism and ophthalmopathy. Points from the study as a whole: Model-based prediction identified ophthalmopathy a median around 6.5 months prior to its onset.

What was amplified from RNA transcripts were TCR beta CDR3 regions. Initially, a first-round RT-PCR of the TCR CDR3 employed the HTBI primer set. Via MiXCR, TCRdb re-called the multiplex PCR reads, giving one row per CDR3 protein. The table lists hundreds of thousands of distinct CDR3 sequences, roughly 14% of them singletons, with roughly an eighth in the top ten. Reasons for excluding patients were uncontrolled infection, other autoimmune disease, pregnancy or lactation. Source material for PBMCs was less than 12 ml fresh peripheral blood. The receptor was derived from a man aged 18 to 30 with Graves' ophthalmopathy. Sequences were obtained from blood. The chain carries TRBV30 and TRBJ2-5, with D perhaps assigned TRBD1 or TRBD2 (7 bases each). DNA for the CDR3: TGTGCCAGGGGGGGACAGTTCCAAGAGACCCAGTACTTC. Its translation: CARGGQFQETQYF.